The 30 T cell receptor beta chains below come from one sample, sequenced in a study of shared clonotypes between healthy human individuals. Only in-frame clones appear in the TCRdb table, and some are missing; sequencing was by immunoSEQ multiplex PCR. Of about 2,200,000 clones listed, about 93% were seen once; the top ten hold roughly 1.8%. Naive CD8 isolation took CD45RO-negative cells positively selected for CCR7 and excluded terminally differentiated effector memory CD45RA+ cells. The specimen sequenced was naive CD8+ T cells from PBMCs. All receptors derive from a man aged 18-30 years in good health. Some clones in this sample may be carry-over from other donors' samples.

CDR3 sequence: CASSLVSRETQYF. The DNA for the CDR3 is TGTGCCAGCAGCTTAGTTAGCCGAGAGACCCAGTACTTC. V gene TRBV11-2 combines with J gene TRBJ2-5; D not certain. The CDR3 consists of 13 residues. The germline V gene has CDR1 SGHAT and CDR2 FQNNGV. Trimming cost V 1 base and J 4 bases, with 7 bases left between them. Full variable domain (remainder filled in from reference TRBV11-2 and TRBJ2-5): EAGVAQSPRYKIIEKRQSVAFWCNPISGHATLYWYQQILGQGPKLLIQFQNNGVVDDSQLPKDRFSAERLKGVDSTLKIQPAKLEDSAVYLCASSLVSRETQYFGPGTRLLVL.

Worth noting for this clone: This sample also contains other DNA sequences that code for the same CDR3. The chain recombines TRBV27 with TRBJ1-1; D unresolved. V was shortened by 4 bases and J by 1 base, with 7 bases between the two germline ends. Germline V lookup: CDR1 MNHEY, CDR2 SMNVEV (reference sequence). The CDR3 extends over 13 amino acids. CDR3 loop: CASSSSGNTEAFF. Written as DNA, the CDR3 is TGTGCCAGCAGTTCCAGCGGGAACACTGAAGCTTTCTTT.

V and J are TRBV7-9 and TRBJ2-3, with 14 bases matching TRBD2. The CDR3 is 19 amino acids. CDR1 is SEHNR and CDR2 is FQNEAQ in the germline V gene (reference sequence). V gave up 1 base and J gave up 0 bases; unmatched junction bases: 6. The CDR3 loop reads CASSLGGLAGGLSTDTQYF. DNA for the CDR3: TGTGCCAGCAGCTTAGGTGGACTAGCGGGAGGCCTTAGCACAGATACGCAGTATTTT.

The chain is built from TRBV2 and TRBJ2-4; D possibly corresponds to TRBD2 (5 bases). Trimming shortened V by 6 bases and J by 1 base, and 19 bases separated the two germline ends. CDR1 is SNHLY and CDR2 is FYNNEI in the germline V gene. The CDR3 runs 17 residues. Here the CDR3 DNA reads TGTGCCAGCAGACCCGACGACTACGACCCGGCCAAAAACATTCAGTACTTC. This translates into CASRPDDYDPAKNIQYF.

The count of this clone is one. This chain uses TRBV7-6 with TRBJ2-1; possibly TRBD2 for D (6 bases). CDR1 SGHVS and CDR2 FNYEAQ come from the germline V gene. The CDR3 length is 15 residues. Trimming shortened V by 5 bases and J by 0 bases, and 11 bases separated the two germline ends. This chain's CDR3 is CASSPGDNSYNEQFF. The CDR3 nucleotides are TGTGCCAGCAGCCCGGGAGACAACTCCTACAATGAGCAGTTCTTC.

This clone was observed once. The chain combines TRBV11-2 with TRBJ2-7; perhaps TRBD2 as D (6 bases). This CDR3 is built from 16 residues. Germline V gives CDR1 SGHAT, CDR2 FQNNGV. V was trimmed by 5 bases and J by 1 base, leaving 18 bases between them. The CDR3 region is CASSAPEGWESYEQYF. CDR3 nucleotide sequence: TGTGCCAGCAGCGCCCCGGAGGGGTGGGAATCCTACGAGCAGTACTTC. Combining the CDR3 with reference TRBV11-2 and TRBJ2-7 gives the whole variable domain EAGVAQSPRYKIIEKRQSVAFWCNPISGHATLYWYQQILGQGPKLLIQFQNNGVVDDSQLPKDRFSAERLKGVDSTLKIQPAKLEDSAVYLCASSAPEGWESYEQYFGPGTRLTVT.

CDR3 region: CASSKQGDGNTIYF. For the CDR3, the DNA is TGTGCCAGCAGCAAACAGGGTGATGGAAACACCATATATTTT. The chain combines TRBV7-9 with TRBJ1-3, with D possibly matching TRBD1 (6 bases). Germline-derived CDR1 and CDR2 are SEHNR and FQNEAQ (reference sequence). The CDR3 is 14 residues long. V lost 5 bases, J lost 3 bases, and 11 bases lay in between.

This chain joins TRBV5-6 and TRBJ2-1, with D uncertain. V lost 5 bases and J lost 7, with 10 bases in between. The CDR3 runs to 12 residues. Germline CDR1 and CDR2: SGHDT and YYEEEE. CDR3 sequence: CASSSVGNEQFF. The CDR3 DNA sequence: TGTGCCAGCAGTTCGGTTGGGAATGAGCAGTTCTTC. The full variable domain, rest sourced from reference TRBV5-6 and TRBJ2-1, is DAGVTQSPTHLIKTRGQQVTLRCSPKSGHDTVSWYQQALGQGPQFIFQYYEEEERQRGNFPDRFSGHQFPNYSSELNVNALLLGDSALYLCASSSVGNEQFFGPGTRLTVL.

The chain links TRBV27 to TRBJ2-5; D is unresolved. Germline CDR1 and CDR2: MNHEY and SMNVEV (reference sequence). Trimming took off 2 bases at V and 5 bases at J, with 9 bases between the two ends. The CDR3 loop spans 13 amino acids. CDR3 nucleotide sequence: TGTGCCAGCAGTTTACTGGCTTCTGAGACCCAGTACTTC. Its protein product is CASSLLASETQYF.

The chain links TRBV4-3 to TRBJ2-3; a weak D match, TRBD2 (5 bases). Germline V gene sequence: CDR1 LGHNA, CDR2 YSLEER. The CDR3 consists of 14 residues. V was trimmed by 3 bases and J by 4 bases, leaving 11 bases between them. The CDR3 nucleotides read TGCGCCAGCAGCCAGGGCGGAGGCGCAGATACGCAGTATTTT. Translating it yields CASSQGGGADTQYF.

The rearrangement uses TRBV28 and TRBJ1-1; the match to TRBD1 covers 8 bases. The junction had 5 bases not matched to a gene; V was cut back by 7 bases and J by 1 base. Germline V gene data show CDR1 as MDHEN and CDR2 as SYDVKM. This CDR3 is built from 14 residues. The CDR3 coding sequence is TGTGCCAGCACTCCAGGGGGCGAGAACACTGAAGCTTTCTTT. Protein product: CASTPGGENTEAFF.

The rearrangement joins TRBV7-9 to TRBJ2-5; D call uncertain. From germline, CDR1 is SEHNR and CDR2 FQNEAQ (reference sequence). The CDR3 runs to 13 residues. Trimming stripped 7 bases from V and 3 bases from J, with 12 bases between. CDR3 sequence: CASNPIEKETQYF. The CDR3 bases are TGTGCCAGCAACCCCATTGAAAAAGAGACCCAGTACTTC.

The J gene is TRBJ2-1, the V gene TRBV5-1; 9 nucleotides match TRBD1. There are 15 residues in the CDR3. CDR1 and CDR2 (germline): SGHRS, YFSETQ. The J segment lost 6 bases and the V segment lost 0 bases, leaving 4 bases of the junction unmatched. This CDR3 is CASSLAGTGSNEQFF. CDR3 bases: TGCGCCAGCAGCTTGGCGGGGACAGGGTCCAATGAGCAGTTCTTC.

The V call is TRBV5-1, the J call TRBJ1-5; 8 positions match TRBD1. The J segment lost 11 bases and the V segment lost 4 bases, leaving 11 bases of the junction unmatched. This CDR3 region has 14 residues. Germline V lookup: CDR1 SGHRS, CDR2 YFSETQ. This chain's CDR3 is CASSQWDRQGAQHF. The CDR3 region has the DNA TGCGCCAGCAGCCAATGGGACAGGCAAGGGGCCCAGCATTTT.

V usage is TRBV6-1 and J usage is TRBJ2-6; tentatively, D is TRBD1 (5 bases). The length of the CDR3 is 19 residues. Germline CDR1 is MNHNS and CDR2 is SASEGT. The V end was cut by 1 base, the J end by 0 bases, with 16 bases between. The CDR3 sequence is CASSEGLYRYPSGANVLTF. The CDR3 nucleotides read TGTGCCAGCAGTGAAGGTCTTTACAGGTACCCCTCTGGGGCCAACGTCCTGACTTTC.

The V gene is TRBV6-6, the J gene TRBJ2-1; D gene ambiguous. This CDR3 is 14 amino acids long. The germline CDR1 and CDR2 sequences are MNHNY and SVGAGI (reference sequence). Trimming took 5 bases from V and 2 from J, leaving 10 bases between them. DNA of the CDR3: TGTGCCAGCAGTGACCCAAGCGCCTACAATGAGCAGTTCTTC. Its protein is CASSDPSAYNEQFF.

A note on this clone: At one boundary the junction diverges from the germline segment, which might be a read error. This sequence joins TRBV13 and TRBJ2-7; D possibly corresponds to TRBD1 (5 bases). The length of the CDR3 is 13 residues. The germline V gene has CDR1 PRHDT and CDR2 FYEKMQ (reference sequence). The CDR3 sequence: CASTLGIRDEQYF. CDR3 coding DNA: TGTGCCAGCACCTTAGGCATCAGGGACGAGCAGTACTTC.

CDR3 nucleotide sequence: TGTGCCAGCAGCCCAATAGGGCGCGCCCACAATGAGCAGTTCTTC. This sequence encodes CASSPIGRAHNEQFF. The V call is TRBV7-9, the J call TRBJ2-1; D is unresolved. Trimming removed 5 bases at V and 5 bases at J, with 16 bases between. Germline V gene lookup returns CDR1 SEHNR and CDR2 FQNEAQ (reference sequence). This CDR3 is built from 15 residues.

V gene TRBV11-2 combines with J gene TRBJ2-7; perhaps TRBD2 as D (5 bases). Trimming pared 5 bases from V and 3 bases from J, leaving 17 bases between. Germline CDR1 SGHAT, CDR2 FQNNGV. The CDR3 has 15 residues. CDR3 residues: CASSVEKRPGYEQYF. The CDR3, as DNA: TGTGCCAGCAGCGTCGAAAAGCGGCCGGGCTACGAGCAGTACTTC.

The chain employs TRBV7-2 and TRBJ1-1; D unclear. In germline, CDR1 is SGHTA, CDR2 FQGNSA. The CDR3 is made up of 14 amino acids. Trimming took 5 bases from V and 5 from J, leaving 15 bases between them. The DNA for the CDR3 is TGTGCCAGCAGCCCACCTCTGTTGGGGACTGAAGCTTTCTTT. This gives the protein CASSPPLLGTEAFF.

The CDR3 protein is CASRHRDRPERAAYEQYF. The CDR3, as DNA: TGTGCCAGCCGTCATAGGGACAGGCCCGAACGGGCCGCCTACGAGCAGTACTTC. The chain uses TRBV27 and TRBJ2-7; TRBD1 matches at 8 bases. The germline gives CDR1 MNHEY, CDR2 SMNVEV (reference sequence). This CDR3 spans 18 amino acids. V shed 8 bases and J 2 bases; nucleotides not matched to a gene: 20.

The chain combines TRBV28 with TRBJ2-3; D is possibly TRBD1 or TRBD2 (5 bases each). The CDR3 extends over 16 amino acids. Germline lookup yields CDR1 MDHEN and CDR2 SYDVKM. The V end lost 6 bases, the J end lost 1 base, and 17 bases lay between the germline ends. CDR3 nucleotides: TGTGCCAGCAGCCGGGGCTTCGGGGTAGGCACAGATACGCAGTATTTT. Translated, it gives CASSRGFGVGTDTQYF. The full variable domain, in which reference TRBV28 and TRBJ2-3 provide the parts outside the CDR3, is DVKVTQSSRYLVKRTGEKVFLECVQDMDHENMFWYRQDPGLGLRLIYFSYDVKMKEKGDIPEGYSVSREKKERFSLILESASTNQTSMYLCASSRGFGVGTDTQYFGPGTRLTVL.

This chain connects TRBV9 to TRBJ1-3, with TRBD1 matching over 7 bases. The CDR3 consists of 15 residues. V shed 2 bases and J 0 bases; nucleotides not matched to a gene: 2. CDR1 SGDLS and CDR2 YYNGEE come from the germline V gene. Here the CDR3 DNA reads TGTGCCAGCAGCGTTGGGACAGACTCTGGAAACACCATATATTTT. Encoded protein: CASSVGTDSGNTIYF.

The sample holds one count of this clone. The chain is built from TRBV5-1 and TRBJ2-3, with TRBD2 matching over 10 bases. The CDR3 totals 17 residues. V was pared by 0 bases and J by 5 bases, with 9 bases of the junction left unmatched. Germline V gives CDR1 SGHRS, CDR2 YFSETQ. Here the CDR3 reads CASSLVPAGGLGDTQYF. The CDR3 DNA sequence: TGCGCCAGCAGCTTGGTCCCAGCGGGAGGGCTTGGAGATACGCAGTATTTT.

This clone appeared a single time. V usage is TRBV6-1 and J usage is TRBJ2-7; tentative D call: TRBD2 (5 bases). Germline CDR1 reads MNHNS; CDR2 reads SASEGT. V was pared by 1 base and J by 3 bases, with 10 bases between. The CDR3 has 14 residues. Here the CDR3 DNA reads TGTGCCAGCAGTGAAGTGGCAGACTACTACGAGCAGTACTTC. Translation gives CASSEVADYYEQYF.

V gene TRBV15 combines with J gene TRBJ1-1; a possible D gene is TRBD1 (5 bases). V was trimmed by 1 base and J by 6 bases, leaving 12 bases between them. The CDR3 covers 14 residues. The germline CDR1 and CDR2 sequences are LNHNV and YYDKDF (reference sequence). The CDR3 is CATSRAGLGAEAFF. The CDR3 DNA reads TGTGCCACCAGCAGAGCGGGTTTGGGGGCTGAAGCTTTCTTT.

V and J are TRBV27 and TRBJ2-3, with D perhaps TRBD1 (5 bases). Between the trimmed V and J ends, which lost 0 bases and 1 base, there was a span of 8 bases. Germline V gene data show CDR1 as MNHEY and CDR2 as SMNVEV (reference sequence). The CDR3 sequence is 15 residues long. The CDR3 sequence is CASSLSPTGTDTQYF. For the CDR3, the DNA is TGTGCCAGCAGTTTATCCCCGACAGGCACAGATACGCAGTATTTT.

The chain has TRBV14 and TRBJ1-1, with TRBD1 matching over 9 bases. Germline V gene lookup returns CDR1 SGHDN and CDR2 FVKESK. The CDR3 is 20 residues long. Trimming took 6 bases from V and 1 from J; bases not matched to a gene: 21. The CDR3 DNA sequence: TGTGCCAGCAGGCAATCATACCACGGGACAGGGAAACTTCAGAACACTGAAGCTTTCTTT. The encoded protein is CASRQSYHGTGKLQNTEAFF. Looking up the rest from reference TRBV14 and TRBJ1-1 gives the full variable domain: EAGVTQFPSHSVIEKGQTVTLRCDPISGHDNLYWYRRVMGKEIKFLLHFVKESKQDESGMPNNRFLAERTGGTYSTLKVQPAELEDSGVYFCASRQSYHGTGKLQNTEAFFGQGTRLTVV.

V is TRBV19 and J is TRBJ1-2; no clear D. Trimming removed 4 bases at V and 5 bases at J, with 11 bases between. The length of the CDR3 is 13 residues. Per germline, CDR1 LNHDA and CDR2 SQIVND (reference sequence). The CDR3 spells CASSSSKDYGYTF. The CDR3 region has the DNA TGTGCCAGTAGTAGTTCAAAAGATTATGGCTACACCTTC.

J is TRBJ2-5 and V is TRBV5-1, with TRBD2 matching over 12 bases. V was pared by 3 bases and J by 0 bases, with 9 bases of the junction left unmatched. The CDR3 contains 18 residues. Germline CDR1 is SGHRS and CDR2 is YFSETQ. The CDR3 coding sequence is TGCGCCAGCAGCTCCCCTGGACTAGCGGGATGGTACCAAGAGACCCAGTACTTC. As protein: CASSSPGLAGWYQETQYF.